The 5 T cell receptor beta chains below come from one sample, sequenced in a study of tumor-infiltrating lymphocytes in primary liver carcinoma. TCR beta cDNA was reverse-transcribed from approximately 0.45 ug of total RNA. The reaction used a constant-region primer and ProtoScript II reverse transcriptase. For TCR beta, libraries were produced by three nested multiplex PCR rounds using slightly modified ARM-PCR. PCR rounds one and two used TRBV1-TRBV30 forward primers with a C-beta reverse primer for about 9 cycles each. Via MiXCR, TCRdb re-called the multiplex PCR reads, giving one row per CDR3 protein. The repertoire holds 300,000 to 350,000 distinct CDR3 sequences, with less than 70% as singletons. Germline DNA was also extracted, while the blood RNA originated from unsorted whole blood. Sequenced sample: peripheral blood. The receptors here all came from a man aged 35-49 years with primary liver carcinoma and hepatitis B virus infection.

The V and J genes are TRBV14 and TRBJ2-2; D unresolved. The V and J ends lost 1 base and 8 bases respectively, with 17 bases between them. Germline CDR1 reads SGHDN; CDR2 reads FVKESK. This CDR3 has 16 residues. CDR3 nucleotides: TGTGCCAGCAGCCAAGTCAGACCCCCAAATGAGGGGGAGCTGTTTTTT. Translated: CASSQVRPPNEGELFF.

Concerning this clonotype itself: The CDR3 end shows no conserved phenylalanine or tryptophan, and so a read error is likely. This chain links TRBV11-2 with TRBJ1-2, with D hard to call. This CDR3 is 14 amino acids long. Germline V gene sequence: CDR1 SGHAT, CDR2 FQNNGV. The CDR3 region is CVSSLDTVNYGYTS. CDR3 nucleotide sequence: TGTGTCAGCAGCTTAGACACGGTTAACTATGGCTACACCTCC.

Many counts were recorded for this clonotype. The chain links TRBV6-5 to TRBJ2-7; D may be TRBD1 (6 bases). Germline-derived CDR1 and CDR2 are MNHEY and SVGAGI. CDR3 size: 14 residues. The V and J ends lost 2 bases and 6 bases respectively, with 14 bases between them. The CDR3 nucleotides read TGTGCCAGCAGTTACGGGTCAGGGGCGAGCGAGCAGTACTTC. It translates to CASSYGSGASEQYF.

The chain combines TRBV6-2 or TRBV6-3 with TRBJ2-1; TRBD2 is a possible D gene (6 bases). The CDR3 runs 19 residues. From germline, CDR1 is MNHEY and CDR2 SVGEGT. Trimming stripped 0 bases from V and 4 bases from J, with 22 bases between. The CDR3 here is CASSYSLQDGIGGYNEQFF. In DNA, the CDR3 is TGTGCCAGCAGTTACTCCCTCCAGGACGGTATTGGGGGGTACAATGAGCAGTTCTTC.

Concerning this clonotype itself: The junction does not match germline at one end; this may be a read error. The chain employs TRBV4-1 and TRBJ2-6; 7 bases line up with TRBD2. This CDR3 has 16 residues. Per germline, CDR1 MGHRA and CDR2 YSYEKL. CDR3 coding DNA: TGCGCCGGCAGCCAAGCGGGACTCTCTGGGGCCAACGTCCTGACTTTC. Its translation is CAGSQAGLSGANVLTF.